This T cell receptor beta chain was identified during a study of T-cell memory formation after mild COVID-19. Findings and limits, study-wide: The finding that pre-infection memory included some responding clones suggested that cross-reactive memory joined. Contracting clones, day 15 to 85, had balanced CD4/CD8, and later expanders favored CD4+. Confirmation of SARS-CoV-2 specificity was lacking for second-wave clones peaking day 37.

This clonotype was detected a few times. Its antigen remains unknown. After 5'RACE with constant-segment primers, TCR alpha and TCR beta cDNA libraries carrying sample barcodes and UMIs were obtained. TCRdb redid the calling of the 5' RACE reads with MiXCR, one entry per CDR3 protein. The sample holds around 340,000 distinct CDR3 sequences, roughly 13% seen once. What was sequenced was PBMCs or a T cell subset sorted from them (not recorded which). The source of this sequence is a young man who had mild COVID-19 (a few samples of this study predate the infection). Cell type and time point are not known.

The CDR3 DNA reads as TGTGCCAGATCAGCGGGTTCGGGGGAGACCCAGTACTTC. This gives the protein CARSAGSGETQYF. The chain joins TRBV6-1 to TRBJ2-5; D is possibly TRBD2 (6 bases). Looked up from germline, CDR1 is MNHNS and CDR2 is SASEGT. This CDR3 is 13 amino acids long. The ends were cut back, 9 bases at V and 5 bases at J, with 16 bases in the middle.